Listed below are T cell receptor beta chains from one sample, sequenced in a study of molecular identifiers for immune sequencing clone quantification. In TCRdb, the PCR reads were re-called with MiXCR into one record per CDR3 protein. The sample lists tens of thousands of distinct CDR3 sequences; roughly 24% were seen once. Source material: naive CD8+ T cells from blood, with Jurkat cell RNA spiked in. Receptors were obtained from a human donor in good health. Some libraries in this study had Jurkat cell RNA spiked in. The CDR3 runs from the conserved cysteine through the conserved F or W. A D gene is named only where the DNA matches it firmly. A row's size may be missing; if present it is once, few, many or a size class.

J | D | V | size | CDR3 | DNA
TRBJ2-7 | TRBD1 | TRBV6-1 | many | CASIRTGDYEQYF | TGTGCCAGCATCAGGACAGGGGACTACGAGCAGTACTTC
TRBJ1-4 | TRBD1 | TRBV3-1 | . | CASSQDVQGVGEDEKLFF | TGTGCCAGCAGCCAAGATGTGCAGGGGGTCGGGGAGGATGAAAAACTGTTTTTT
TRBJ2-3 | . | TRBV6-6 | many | CASSYGFSDTQYF | TGTGCCAGCAGTTACGGATTCTCCGATACGCAGTATTTT
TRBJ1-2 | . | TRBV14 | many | CASSQDGFYGYTF | TGTGCCAGCAGCCAAGATGGTTTCTATGGCTACACCTTC
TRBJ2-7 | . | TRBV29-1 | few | CSANVQGGEYF | TGCAGCGCCAACGTACAGGGGGGGGAGTACTTC
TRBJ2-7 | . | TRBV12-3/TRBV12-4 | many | CASSFSLAGLYF | TGTGCCAGCAGTTTTTCGCTAGCTGGTTTGTACTTC
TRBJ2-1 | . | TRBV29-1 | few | CIVEGDNDTYNEQFF | TGCATCGTTGAGGGGGACAACGACACCTACAATGAGCAGTTCTTC
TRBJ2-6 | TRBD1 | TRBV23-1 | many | CASSLTGTGGYGANVLTF | TGCGCCAGCAGTCTAACCGGGACAGGGGGCTATGGGGCCAACGTCCTGACTTTC
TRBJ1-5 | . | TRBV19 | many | CASSTSGYSNQPQHF | TGTGCCAGTAGTACCTCGGGGTATAGCAATCAGCCCCAGCATTTT
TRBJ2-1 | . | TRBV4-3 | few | CASSQASDSDNEQFF | TGCGCCAGCAGCCAAGCCTCAGACTCCGACAATGAGCAGTTCTTC
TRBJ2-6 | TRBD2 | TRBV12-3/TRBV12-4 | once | CASSSSGLAANSGATVLPF | TGTGCCAGCAGTTCCTCGGGACTAGCGGCAAACTCTGGGGCCACCGTCCTGCCTTTC
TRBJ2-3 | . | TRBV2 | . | CASSEAQQVSTDTQYF | TGTGCCAGCAGTGAAGCGCAGCAGGTTAGCACAGATACGCAGTATTTT
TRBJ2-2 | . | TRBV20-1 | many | CSARDNRAVTGELFF | TGCAGTGCTAGAGATAACAGGGCGGTGACCGGGGAGCTGTTTTTT
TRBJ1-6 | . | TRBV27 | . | CASSPITLTCYNSPLHF | TGTGCCAGCAGTCCCATAACTCTGACCTGCTATAATTCACCCCTCCACTTT
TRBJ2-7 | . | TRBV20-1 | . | CSARELGDTSYEQYF | TGCAGTGCTAGAGAACTGGGGGACACGTCCTACGAGCAGTACTTC
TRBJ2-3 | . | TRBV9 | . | CASSVVAGASTDTQYF | TGTGCCAGCAGCGTAGTTGCGGGGGCTAGCACAGATACGCAGTATTTT
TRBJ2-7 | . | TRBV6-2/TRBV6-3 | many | CASSYPGLEQYF | TGTGCCAGCAGTTACCCGGGATTGGAGCAGTACTTC
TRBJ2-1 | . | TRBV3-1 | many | CASTSGSSGDGEQFF | TGTGCCAGCACCTCAGGGTCCAGCGGCGACGGCGAGCAGTTCTTC
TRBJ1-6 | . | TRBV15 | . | CATSGLFGNSPLHF | TGTGCCACCAGCGGCCTTTTCGGTAATTCACCCCTCCACTTT
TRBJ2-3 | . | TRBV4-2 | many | CASSQEGPGTDTQYF | TGTGCCAGCAGCCAAGAAGGTCCGGGCACAGATACGCAGTATTTT
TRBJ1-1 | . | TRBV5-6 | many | CASSLGGQAATEAFF | TGTGCCAGCAGCTTGGGAGGTCAGGCGGCCACTGAAGCTTTCTTT
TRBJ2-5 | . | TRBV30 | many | CAWKSSSEETQYF | TGTGCCTGGAAATCGTCCAGCGAAGAGACCCAGTACTTC
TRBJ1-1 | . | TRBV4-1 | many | CASSSPVGMNTEAFF | TGCGCCAGCAGCTCCCCCGTTGGGATGAACACTGAAGCTTTCTTT
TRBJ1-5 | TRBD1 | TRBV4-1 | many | CASSQDLIRQGGQPQHF | TGCGCCAGCAGCCAAGATCTTATTAGGCAGGGGGGTCAGCCCCAGCATTTT
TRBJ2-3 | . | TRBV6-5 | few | CANSYSGGGSTDTQYF | TGTGCCAACAGTTACTCCGGTGGGGGGAGCACAGATACGCAGTATTTT
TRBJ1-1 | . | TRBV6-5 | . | CASSYSRGGLTEAFF | TGTGCCAGCAGTTACTCCCGGGGGGGTTTAACTGAAGCTTTCTTT
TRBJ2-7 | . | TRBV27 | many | CASSPGLNYEQYF | TGTGCCAGCAGTCCCGGACTGAATTACGAGCAGTACTTC
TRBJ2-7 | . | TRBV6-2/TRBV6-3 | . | CASEGWGPEQYF | TGTGCCAGCGAGGGTTGGGGCCCCGAGCAGTACTTC
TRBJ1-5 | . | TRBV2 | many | CASSDVGPGNQPQHF | TGTGCCAGCAGTGATGTGGGGCCCGGCAATCAGCCCCAGCATTTT